The 3 T cell receptor beta chains listed next were all sequenced from one sample in a study of siplizumab effects on memory and regulatory T cells. Here immunoSEQ multiplex PCR was the method, and the copy in TCRdb shows in-frame clones only, minus some. The top ten clones hold 3% to 4% of a sample with tens of thousands of clones, less than 90% of them seen once. Specimen: memory CD4+ T cells sorted from blood. These receptors were taken from a human donor in good health.

The V call is TRBV4-1, the J call TRBJ1-2; D may be TRBD1 (5 bases). Germline V gene lookup returns CDR1 MGHRA and CDR2 YSYEKL. Trimming shortened V by 4 bases and J by 5 bases, and 11 bases separated the two germline ends. This CDR3 is built from 13 residues. The DNA for the CDR3 is TGCGCCAGCAGCCCGACGGGGGGATATGGCTACACCTTC. Its protein is CASSPTGGYGYTF.

J is TRBJ2-5 and V is TRBV18; TRBD1 agrees at 9 bases. Per germline, CDR1 KGHSH and CDR2 LQKENI. There are 15 residues in the CDR3. The V gene end was trimmed by 4 bases and the J gene end by 4 bases; junction bases not matched to a gene: 7. CDR3 region: CASSLRTGGGETQYF. The CDR3, as DNA: TGTGCCAGCTCACTACGTACAGGGGGCGGAGAGACCCAGTACTTC. Full variable domain (missing parts from reference TRBV18 and TRBJ2-5): NAGVMQNPRHLVRRRGQEARLRCSPMKGHSHVYWYRQLPEEGLKFMVYLQKENIIDESGMPKERFSAEFPKEGPSILRIQQVVRGDSAAYFCASSLRTGGGETQYFGPGTRLLVL.

The genes are TRBV7-2 and TRBJ1-2; 8 positions match TRBD1. CDR1 and CDR2 (germline): SGHTA, FQGNSA. V was pared by 2 bases and J by 4 bases, with 9 bases of the junction left unmatched. This CDR3 has 16 amino acids. CDR3 sequence (DNA): TGTGCCAGCAGCTTATCGGGACAGGCCCTAGGCTATGGCTACACCTTC. Amino acids: CASSLSGQALGYGYTF.